A selection of T cell receptor beta chains follows, all from one sample in a study of neurological immune-mediated disorders. A single record per CDR3 protein comes from TCRdb applying MiXCR to the 5' RACE reads. The sample consists of approximately 100,000 distinct CDR3 sequences, roughly 3.2% of them appearing once. Sequences were obtained from PBMCs. The receptor source for this set is a woman aged 45-65 years with multiple sclerosis. CDR3s include the opening cysteine and the closing phenylalanine or tryptophan. The D gene is left open where the match is weak. Clone size is not always given. Where it is, it says once, few, many or a class for expanded clones.

j_call cdr3_length d_call v_call clone_size cdr3_aa cdr3_nt
TRBJ2-2 18 . TRBV27 many CASSSIRHRVANTGELFF TGTGCCAGCAGTTCGATCAGACACAGGGTTGCGAACACCGGGGAGCTGTTTTTT
TRBJ2-5 13 . TRBV6-6 many CASSSGQQETQYF TGTGCCAGCAGTTCCGGACAGCAAGAGACCCAGTACTTC
TRBJ2-2 15 . TRBV6-6 many CASSSPGGHTGELFF TGTGCCAGCAGTTCCCCCGGGGGTCACACCGGGGAGCTGTTTTTT
TRBJ2-3 12 . TRBV9 many CASSVTKDTQYF TGTGCCAGCAGCGTCACCAAGGATACGCAGTATTTT
TRBJ1-5 14 . TRBV7-2 many CASSPWTGNQPQHF TGTGCCAGCAGCCCTTGGACAGGCAATCAGCCCCAGCATTTT
TRBJ2-3 16 . TRBV11-1 many CASTSVVGIGTDTQYF TGTGCCAGCACCTCCGTGGTGGGGATTGGCACAGATACGCAGTATTTT
TRBJ2-5 16 . TRBV4-3 many CASSPGWRGPQETQYF TGCGCCAGCAGCCCCGGGTGGCGGGGGCCCCAAGAGACCCAGTACTTC
TRBJ1-2 19 . TRBV3-1 many CASSQRAGGRGGSGYGYTF TGTGCCAGCAGCCAGCGAGCCGGGGGCAGAGGGGGTAGTGGCTATGGCTACACCTTC
TRBJ2-1 17 TRBD2 TRBV5-1 many CASSPHRPTSGGGEQFF TGCGCCAGCAGCCCCCACCGACCGACTAGCGGGGGGGGTGAGCAGTTCTTC
TRBJ1-1 12 . TRBV10-2 few CASGPRATEAFF TGCGCCAGCGGGCCCAGGGCGACTGAAGCTTTCTTT
TRBJ2-1 12 . TRBV7-3 many CASSPGRNEQFF TGTGCCAGCAGCCCGGGTAGGAATGAGCAGTTCTTC
TRBJ2-1 14 TRBD2 TRBV20-1 many CSAITSGGANEQFF TGCAGTGCCATAACTAGCGGGGGGGCCAATGAGCAGTTCTTC
TRBJ2-7 16 . TRBV5-1 many CASSLQSTGLSYEQYF TGCGCCAGCAGCCTTCAATCGACAGGCTTGTCCTACGAGCAGTACTTC
TRBJ1-3 15 . TRBV20-1 many CSAPDPRNTGNTIYF TGCAGTGCCCCCGACCCCAGGAACACTGGAAACACCATATATTTT
TRBJ2-6 15 . TRBV5-5 many CASSLRAPGANVLTF TGTGCCAGCAGCCTCCGGGCCCCAGGGGCCAACGTCCTGACTTTC
TRBJ2-3 14 TRBD2 TRBV20-1 many CSARLAGDTDTQYF TGCAGTGCCAGACTAGCGGGAGACACAGATACGCAGTATTTT
TRBJ2-7 16 TRBD2 TRBV9 many CASSVDAGGSSYEQYF TGTGCCAGCAGCGTAGACGCGGGGGGGAGCTCCTACGAGCAGTACTTC
TRBJ2-5 16 TRBD2 TRBV12-5 many CASGNNSGGRKETQYF TGTGCTAGTGGTAACAATAGCGGGGGTCGCAAAGAGACCCAGTACTTC
TRBJ2-1 15 . TRBV7-2 many CASSPRSGLINEQFF TGTGCCAGCAGCCCCCGGAGCGGGTTAATCAATGAGCAGTTCTTC
TRBJ1-5 12 . TRBV7-2 many CASSPDSGPQHF TGTGCCAGCAGTCCTGATTCGGGGCCCCAGCATTTT
TRBJ2-1 17 . TRBV19 . CASSTIRVGAGRVEQFF TGTGCCAGTAGTACAATTAGGGTGGGGGCTGGTAGGGTTGAGCAGTTCTTC
TRBJ1-1 15 . TRBV6-2/TRBV6-3 . CASSYLGSLNTEAFF TGTGCCAGCAGTTACCTTGGGTCACTGAACACTGAAGCTTTCTTT
TRBJ2-6 21 TRBD1 TRBV19 few CASSILNRDRGLSSGANVLTF TGTGCCAGTAGTATTCTGAACCGGGACAGGGGGCTGAGCTCTGGGGCCAACGTCCTGACTTTC
TRBJ2-1 18 . TRBV6-2/TRBV6-3 many CASSYSKRRPSSYNEQFF TGTGCCAGCAGTTACTCGAAGCGTAGACCCTCGTCCTACAATGAGCAGTTCTTC